These T cell receptor beta chains were read from a single sample in a study of T cell changes during pregnancy in multiple sclerosis. TCRdb's table, derived via immunoSEQ multiplex PCR, lists solely in-frame clones and lacks some. The sample records 55,000 to 85,000 clones, 92% being singletons. This sample comprised peripheral blood, obtained in the second trimester of pregnancy. Receptors were obtained from a female donor with multiple sclerosis, enrolled in a pregnancy study. Each CDR3 is given with its conserved first and last residue. The D gene is left open where the match is weak. The listing skips clone size in some rows; elsewhere it reads once, few, many or a size class.

>TRBD2|17|.|TRBV27|TRBJ2-5
CASSSKRLAGVPETQYF
TGTGCCAGCAGTTCGAAGCGACTAGCGGGAGTCCCCGAGACCCAGTACTTC
>TRBD1|16|.|TRBV10-3|TRBJ1-2
CAISDPTGTAAYGYTF
TGTGCCATCAGTGATCCAACCGGGACAGCCGCGTATGGCTACACCTTC
>.|13|.|TRBV7-9|TRBJ1-1
CASSLDLNTEAFF
TGTGCCAGCAGCTTAGACTTGAACACTGAAGCTTTCTTT
>.|15|.|TRBV5-1|TRBJ2-7
CASSLVVAGSYEQYF
TGCGCCAGCAGCTTGGTAGTGGCAGGATCCTACGAGCAGTACTTC
>.|16|.|TRBV6-5|TRBJ1-1
CASSYWGAQVNTEAFF
TGTGCCAGCAGTTACTGGGGCGCGCAGGTCAACACTGAAGCTTTCTTT
>.|14|.|TRBV7-9|TRBJ2-7
CASSLDGQTNEQYF
TGTGCCAGCAGCTTAGATGGGCAGACCAACGAGCAGTACTTC
>.|14|once|TRBV29-1|TRBJ2-1
CSVEGLDGFNGQFF
TGCAGCGTTGAAGGCCTAGACGGGTTCAATGGGCAGTTCTTC
>TRBD2|18|.|TRBV27|TRBJ2-5
CASSLTAGGPAWQETQYF
TGTGCCAGCAGTTTAACAGCGGGAGGGCCAGCGTGGCAAGAGACCCAGTACTTC
>.|14|.|TRBV7-8|TRBJ2-7
CASSFGAGPYEQYF
TGTGCCAGCAGCTTTGGGGCCGGACCCTACGAGCAGTACTTC
>.|12|.|TRBV11-3|TRBJ2-1
CASSSRGGEQFF
TGTGCCAGCAGCTCCCGGGGTGGTGAGCAGTTCTTC
>TRBD2|14|.|TRBV6-4|TRBJ2-3
CASSEAGGTDTQYF
TGTGCCAGCAGTGAGGCGGGAGGCACAGATACGCAGTATTTT
>TRBD1|14|.|TRBV28|TRBJ2-7
CASISPGTVNEQYF
TGTGCCAGCATTAGTCCCGGGACAGTCAACGAGCAGTACTTC
>.|16|.|TRBV10-3|TRBJ2-4
CAISESWALAKNIQYF
TGTGCCATCAGTGAGTCTTGGGCGCTAGCCAAAAACATTCAGTACTTC
>TRBD1|14|.|TRBV19|TRBJ1-6
CASSTGGPNSPLHF
TGTGCCAGTAGTACAGGGGGCCCCAATTCACCCCTCCACTTT
>TRBD2|15|.|TRBV6-6|TRBJ2-5
CASRPSGRAKETQYF
TGTGCCAGCAGGCCTAGCGGGAGGGCAAAAGAGACCCAGTACTTC
>TRBD1|16|.|TRBV7-6|TRBJ1-1
CASSPILGQSNTEAFF
TGTGCCAGCAGCCCCATCTTGGGACAGTCGAACACTGAAGCTTTCTTT
>.|14|.|TRBV18|TRBJ2-2
CASSPGGGDGELFF
TGTGCCAGCTCACCAGGAGGAGGGGACGGGGAGCTGTTTTTT
>.|15|.|TRBV14|TRBJ1-3
CASSQDFGSGNTIYF
TGTGCCAGCAGCCAAGATTTCGGCTCTGGAAACACCATATATTTT
>TRBD1|15|.|TRBV19|TRBJ1-5
CASSNGQGEKQPQHF
TGTGCCAGTAGTAATGGACAGGGCGAGAAACAGCCCCAGCATTTT
>.|13|.|TRBV5-5|TRBJ2-1
CASSLESDSKQFF
TGTGCCAGCAGCTTGGAATCGGACAGTAAGCAGTTCTTC